Listed below are T cell receptor beta chains from one sample, sequenced in a study of blood T cell repertoires in COVID-19. Libraries were prepared by immunoSEQ multiplex PCR; TCRdb keeps only in-frame clonotypes and omits some of them. The table has about 150,000 clones, about 73% seen once. The sample was peripheral blood. Receptor source: a man older than 75 with acute or convalescent COVID-19. Each CDR3 is given with its conserved first and last residue. The order of the fields is J gene, V gene, CDR3 protein.

J: TRBJ1-1; V: TRBV18; CDR3: CASSQGAPSTEAFF
J: TRBJ1-6; V: TRBV27; CDR3: CASSLFGGGINSPLHF
J: TRBJ2-1; V: TRBV10-2; CDR3: CASSPGLAGDNEQFF
J: TRBJ2-2; V: TRBV5-1; CDR3: CASSLAGQNTGELFF
J: TRBJ1-4; V: TRBV6-5; CDR3: CASSYSGGTTNEKLFF
J: TRBJ2-1; V: TRBV6-2/TRBV6-3; CDR3: CASSFTPSASSYNEQFF
J: TRBJ2-5; V: TRBV5-1; CDR3: CASSLAQGLGTQYF
J: TRBJ2-1; V: TRBV6-5; CDR3: CASSYPGRNEQFF
J: TRBJ1-4; V: TRBV7-6; CDR3: CASSLSPGRDEKLFF
J: TRBJ1-5; V: TRBV27; CDR3: CASSPDTNQPQHF
J: TRBJ1-1; V: TRBV6-5; CDR3: CASADRLDTEAFF
J: TRBJ2-7; V: TRBV20-1; CDR3: CSASSQAGYEQYF
J: TRBJ1-4; V: TRBV6-1; CDR3: CASSETGTGNEKLFF
J: TRBJ1-5; V: TRBV6-2/TRBV6-3; CDR3: CASSDRGSIQPQHF
J: TRBJ1-2; V: TRBV28; CDR3: CASTLTGNYGYTF
J: TRBJ1-1; V: TRBV4-3; CDR3: CASSQDPTGGNTEAFF
J: TRBJ1-6; V: TRBV5-4; CDR3: CASRSGQGSTYNSPLHF
J: TRBJ1-5; V: TRBV19; CDR3: CASSPRDRGRGQPQHF
J: TRBJ2-3; V: TRBV24-1; CDR3: CATSDPGTSGDTDTQYF
J: TRBJ2-1; V: TRBV7-6; CDR3: CASSQSGATYNEQFF
J: TRBJ2-5; V: TRBV7-6; CDR3: CASSQPRDRGQETQYF
J: TRBJ1-2; V: TRBV12-3/TRBV12-4; CDR3: CASTLGQSYGYTF
J: TRBJ1-1; V: TRBV2; CDR3: CASRNRGNTEAFF